This T cell receptor beta chain is drawn from a study of T cell repertoires in cytomegalovirus infection. V dropped 4 bases and J dropped 4 bases, with 29 bases sitting between them. CDR1 and CDR2 from the germline V gene are SGHNT and YENEEA. The CDR3 spans 20 residues. MiXCR, applied by TCRdb to the reads, yields one record per CDR3 protein. Of under 500,000 distinct CDR3 sequences detected, under 55% appear once; the ten largest clones hold 43%. For this clonotype: Its antigen is unidentified.

V usage is TRBV11-3 and J usage is TRBJ2-1; TRBD2 might be the D (6 bases). Sequenced material: cultured PBMCs, taken from culture after CMV antigen stimulation. This sequence originates from a human donor in good health (CMV status not recorded). Some clones in this sample may be carry-over from other donors' samples. The CDR3 DNA reads TGTGCCAGCAGCTCCTCCCGGCTAACGGGAGCACCATTACCTTACAATGAGCAGTTCTTC. Translating it yields CASSSSRLTGAPLPYNEQFF.